Listed here are 9 T cell receptor beta chains from one sample, sequenced in a study of shared T cell receptors in the human thymus listed by TCRdb under 2021. Libraries were prepared through the immunoSEQ multiplex PCR assay. TCRdb obtained this table from immuneACCESS and retained in-frame rearrangements with V and J assigned. These tables miss some clones; where compared with another copy, unresolved V genes account for less than half of the shortfall, and the remainder is unexplained. In this sample the table shows about 610,000 clones, roughly 88% of which occur a single time. 0.0085% to 0.012% of the sample goes to the ten largest clones. These records were also assigned to another study, of human thymus T cells.

What was sequenced was thymocytes. The receptors were gathered from a boy in the first two years of life with a congenital heart defect. Donor details come from another sample of the same person, matched by shared clones.

The chain combines TRBV6-1 with TRBJ1-5, with D possibly TRBD1 on 6 matching bases. Per germline, CDR1 MNHNS and CDR2 SASEGT. Trimming took 4 bases from V and 3 from J, leaving 19 bases between them. The CDR3 has 17 residues. The CDR3 loop reads CASSGEWTQGLNQPQHF. The CDR3 region has the DNA TGTGCCAGCAGTGGAGAATGGACACAGGGCCTCAATCAGCCCCAGCATTTT.

This clone was seen just once. The CDR3 loop is CASSDCYEQYF. In DNA, the CDR3 is TGTGCCAGCAGTGACTGTTACGAGCAGTACTTC. The J gene is TRBJ2-7, the V gene TRBV6-1, with unresolved D. The V end lost 3 bases, the J end lost 4 bases, and 4 bases lay between the germline ends. The germline V gene has CDR1 MNHNS and CDR2 SASEGT. CDR3 size: 11 residues.

The V call is TRBV7-9, the J call TRBJ1-4; TRBD1 is a possible D gene (6 bases). Per germline, CDR1 SEHNR and CDR2 FQNEAQ (reference sequence). Trimming left V 5 bases short and J 7 bases short, with 26 bases between. This CDR3 is built from 18 residues. The CDR3 DNA is TGTGCCAGCAGCCAAAGTTCCGGGACAAAGGTTTCGGGTGAAAAACTGTTTTTT. It encodes CASSQSSGTKVSGEKLFF.

This rearrangement joins TRBV5-1 to TRBJ1-2; weak D call: TRBD1 (5 bases). Per the germline V gene, CDR1 is SGHRS and CDR2 is YFSETQ. This CDR3 has 15 amino acids. The V end was cut by 0 bases, the J end by 4 bases, with 13 bases between. This CDR3 is CASSLAGGRSYGYTF. The CDR3 DNA reads as TGCGCCAGCAGCTTGGCCGGGGGGAGATCCTATGGCTACACCTTC. Combining the CDR3 with reference TRBV5-1 and TRBJ1-2 gives the whole variable domain KAGVTQTPRYLIKTRGQQVTLSCSPISGHRSVSWYQQTPGQGLQFLFEYFSETQRNKGNFPGRFSGRQFSNSRSEMNVSTLELGDSALYLCASSLAGGRSYGYTFGSGTRLTVV.

This clone occurred a few times. The chain has TRBV21-1 and TRBJ2-2; the table assigns TRBD2, which was not confirmed against the DNA. TRBV21-1 is termed a pseudogene. The CDR3 is made up of 12 amino acids. The CDR3 nucleotides read TGTGCCAGCAGCAGACTCGCCGGGGAGCTGTTTTTT. As protein: CASSRLAGELFF.

The CDR3: CASSQREVETQYF. DNA of the CDR3: TGTGCCAGCAGTCAGCGGGAGGTAGAGACCCAGTACTTC. The chain recombines TRBV25-1 with TRBJ2-5; 9 positions match TRBD2. CDR1 and CDR2 (germline): MGHDK, SYGVNS. The V segment lost 5 bases and the J segment 4 bases; nucleotides outside the gene matches: 2. The CDR3 totals 13 residues.

The chain combines TRBV29-1 with TRBJ2-7, with D unclear. The CDR3 length is 13 residues. V lost 1 base to trimming and J lost 6 bases, with 13 bases between them. Germline V lookup: CDR1 SQVTM, CDR2 ANQGSEA. The CDR3 region has the DNA TGCAGCGTTGAAGGGGCCGGCCCAGCCGAGCAGTACTTC. This encodes CSVEGAGPAEQYF.

The chain recombines TRBV2 with TRBJ2-1; no firm D call. CDR1 SNHLY and CDR2 FYNNEI come from the germline V gene. V lost 9 bases and J lost 0, with 24 bases in between. CDR3 length equals 18 residues. The CDR3 is CASPTHSSAASSYNEQFF. Here the CDR3 DNA reads TGTGCCAGTCCGACCCACTCAAGCGCTGCAAGCTCCTACAATGAGCAGTTCTTC.

The chain combines TRBV5-1 with TRBJ2-6; TRBD1 might be the D (6 bases). The CDR3 covers 17 residues. Germline loops: CDR1 SGHRS, CDR2 YFSETQ. V lost 2 bases, J lost 2 bases, and 14 bases lay in between. The CDR3 loop reads CASSFEGTGPGANVLTF. The CDR3 nucleotides are TGCGCCAGCAGCTTTGAGGGTACAGGGCCTGGGGCCAACGTCCTGACTTTC.